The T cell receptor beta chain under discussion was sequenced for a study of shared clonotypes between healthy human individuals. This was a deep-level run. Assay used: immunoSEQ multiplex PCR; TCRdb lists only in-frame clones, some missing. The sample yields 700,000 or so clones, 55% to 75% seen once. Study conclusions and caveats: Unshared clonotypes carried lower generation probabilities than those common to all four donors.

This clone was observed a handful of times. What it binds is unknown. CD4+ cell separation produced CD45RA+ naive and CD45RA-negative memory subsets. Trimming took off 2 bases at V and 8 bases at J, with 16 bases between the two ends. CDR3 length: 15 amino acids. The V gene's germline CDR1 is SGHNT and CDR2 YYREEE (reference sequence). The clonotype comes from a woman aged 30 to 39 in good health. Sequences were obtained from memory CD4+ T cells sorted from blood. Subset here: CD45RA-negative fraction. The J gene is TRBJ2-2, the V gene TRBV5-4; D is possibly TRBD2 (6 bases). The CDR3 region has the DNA TGTGCCAGCAGCTTTTTCGGGAGAACGAAGGGGGAGCTGTTTTTT. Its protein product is CASSFFGRTKGELFF.